The next 24 T cell receptor beta chains were all read from a single sample in a study of T cells after yellow fever vaccination. TCRdb re-analysed the 5' RACE reads in MiXCR, keeping a single row per CDR3 protein. The sample includes around 530,000 distinct CDR3 sequences, roughly a sixth of them seen just once. The specimen comprised PBMCs, sampled less than 6 days after the first yellow fever vaccination. These receptors were obtained from a man aged 18 to 30 who received the YFV17D yellow fever vaccine.

V gene TRBV7-7 combines with J gene TRBJ2-1, with no clear D. The CDR3 has 14 residues. V shed 1 base and J shed 10 bases, with 14 bases lying between them. Germline V CDR1 and CDR2: SSHAT, FNYEAQ (reference sequence). The DNA for the CDR3 is TGTGCCAGCAGCTTAGAAGGTTTCGCCACCGAGCAGTTCTTC. Translation gives CASSLEGFATEQFF.

In its sample, this clonotype was seen a few times. The chain links TRBV5-1 to TRBJ2-2; the match to TRBD1 covers 9 bases. Unmatched junction bases numbered 7, after V lost 3 bases and J lost 1 base. The CDR3 is made up of 17 amino acids. Germline assignment: CDR1 SGHRS and CDR2 YFSETQ. This CDR3 is CASSSLDRGVNTGELFF. DNA for the CDR3: TGCGCCAGCAGCTCATTGGACAGGGGTGTGAACACCGGGGAGCTGTTTTTT.

The chain carries TRBV5-1 and TRBJ2-1; the match to TRBD1 covers 9 bases. This CDR3 spans 15 amino acids. The V segment lost 5 bases and the J segment 1 base; nucleotides outside the gene matches: 4. The germline V gene has CDR1 SGHRS and CDR2 YFSETQ. Here the CDR3 DNA reads TGCGCCAGCAGAACTGGGACAGGGTCCTACAATGAGCAGTTCTTC. This translates into CASRTGTGSYNEQFF. The entire variable domain, with the rest obtained from reference TRBV5-1 and TRBJ2-1, is as follows: KAGVTQTPRYLIKTRGQQVTLSCSPISGHRSVSWYQQTPGQGLQFLFEYFSETQRNKGNFPGRFSGRQFSNSRSEMNVSTLELGDSALYLCASRTGTGSYNEQFFGPGTRLTVL.

This clonotype was counted between two and nine times. The CDR3 spells CASSYTPLSRAGELFF. The CDR3 DNA is TGTGCCAGCAGTTACACCCCCCTATCGCGGGCCGGGGAGCTGTTTTTT. The J gene is TRBJ2-2, the V gene TRBV6-2 or TRBV6-3; possible D gene TRBD2, 5 bases. This CDR3 is 16 amino acids long. The V end lost 2 bases, the J end lost 6 bases, and 16 bases lay between the germline ends. Germline V gives CDR1 MNHEY, CDR2 SVGEGT.

The sample holds a few counts of this clonotype. This chain uses TRBV7-9 with TRBJ2-7; 9 bases line up with TRBD1. CDR3 length: 15 residues. Germline CDR1 SEHNR, CDR2 FQNEAQ (reference sequence). The V segment lost 4 bases and the J segment 6 bases; nucleotides outside the gene matches: 10. CDR3 residues: CASSYGGTGRGEQYF. The CDR3 nucleotides read TGTGCCAGCAGCTATGGGGGGACAGGGAGGGGCGAGCAGTACTTC.

The count of this clonotype is one. The V call is TRBV3-1, the J call TRBJ1-6; D is unresolved. The length of the CDR3 is 15 residues. V was cut by 8 bases and J by 14 bases, with 25 bases left in between. CDR1 LGHDT and CDR2 YNNKEL come from the germline V gene (reference sequence). DNA for the CDR3: TGTGCCAGCTCGAAAGTCGGAGGGCGAGGAATTTCCCTCCACTTT. Residues: CASSKVGGRGISLHF.

The chain couples TRBV19 to TRBJ1-1; no firm D call. The germline gives CDR1 LNHDA, CDR2 SQIVND (reference sequence). V lost 3 bases and J lost 0, with 8 bases in between. The CDR3 extends over 14 amino acids. DNA of the CDR3: TGTGCCAGTAGTATTCAACTTATGAACACTGAAGCTTTCTTT. It encodes CASSIQLMNTEAFF.

The chain couples TRBV20-1 to TRBJ2-2, with TRBD2 matching 10 bases. This CDR3 spans 14 amino acids. Germline CDR1 reads DFQATT; CDR2 reads SNEGSKA (reference sequence). J lost 7 bases, V lost 5 bases, and 7 bases had no gene match. Here the CDR3 reads CSAPSGGAIGELFF. Here the CDR3 DNA reads TGCAGTGCTCCCAGCGGGGGGGCCATCGGGGAGCTGTTTTTT.

The CDR3 sequence: CASSFAGEYNEQFF. The CDR3, as DNA: TGCGCCAGCAGCTTTGCGGGGGAGTACAATGAGCAGTTCTTC. This chain connects TRBV5-1 to TRBJ2-1, with 7 bases lining up with TRBD2. V shed 2 bases, J shed 4 bases, and the junction held 3 bases outside the gene matches. Germline values: CDR1 SGHRS, CDR2 YFSETQ. The length of the CDR3 is 14 residues.

This clonotype was detected only a few times. This sequence joins TRBV4-3 and TRBJ1-2; no reliable D call. From germline, CDR1 is LGHNA and CDR2 YSLEER. Trimming shortened V by 0 bases and J by 0 bases, and 11 bases separated the two germline ends. The CDR3 runs 16 residues. CDR3 sequence (DNA): TGCGCCAGCAGCCAAGATTGGACGGACCCTAACTATGGCTACACCTTC. Encoded protein: CASSQDWTDPNYGYTF.

There are a few counts of this clonotype. The chain joins TRBV7-8 to TRBJ2-3, with TRBD1 matching 9 bases. The V gene's germline CDR1 is SGHVS and CDR2 FQNEAQ. The CDR3 covers 18 residues. Unmatched junction bases numbered 15, after V lost 5 bases and J lost 3 bases. CDR3 region: CASSPRPRDRVSTDTQYF. CDR3 bases: TGTGCCAGCAGCCCGAGGCCCCGGGACAGGGTTTCGACAGATACGCAGTATTTT.

This clonotype came up many times. The chain joins TRBV6-1 to TRBJ2-2; D is perhaps TRBD1 (5 bases). The CDR3 length is 15 residues. Trimming cost V 5 bases and J 6 bases, with 16 bases left between them. Germline V gene lookup returns CDR1 MNHNS and CDR2 SASEGT. CDR3 protein: CASSPPPGFAGELFF. CDR3 DNA: TGTGCCAGCAGTCCCCCCCCAGGGTTTGCCGGGGAGCTGTTTTTT.

This chain's CDR3 is CASSLGLGLAASDTQYF. CDR3 bases: TGTGCCAGCAGCTTAGGCCTCGGACTAGCGGCGTCAGATACGCAGTATTTT. The rearrangement joins TRBV13 to TRBJ2-3, with 10 positions matching TRBD2. Germline lookup yields CDR1 PRHDT and CDR2 FYEKMQ (reference sequence). There are 17 residues in the CDR3. V was clipped by 0 bases and J by 4 bases; unmatched bases: 7. Using reference TRBV13 and TRBJ2-3 for the parts outside the CDR3, the full variable domain is AAGVIQSPRHLIKEKRETATLKCYPIPRHDTVYWYQQGPGQDPQFLISFYEKMQSDKGSIPDRFSAQQFSDYHSELNMSSLELGDSALYFCASSLGLGLAASDTQYFGPGTRLTVL.

The CDR3 sequence is CATPEGQGIGEQFF. CDR3 in DNA: TGTGCCACTCCCGAGGGACAGGGGATCGGGGAGCAGTTCTTC. V and J are TRBV7-9 and TRBJ2-1; 10 bases line up with TRBD1. The CDR3 runs to 14 residues. The germline V gene has CDR1 SEHNR and CDR2 FQNEAQ (reference sequence). V lost 10 bases and J lost 10; bases outside the gene matches: 13.

This chain joins TRBV18 and TRBJ2-7, with 8 bases lining up with TRBD2. Germline trimming cut 3 bases from V and 5 bases from J; bases unmatched to any gene: 6. This CDR3 comprises 14 residues. Germline V CDR1 and CDR2: KGHSH, LQKENI. CDR3 nucleotides: TGTGCCAGCTCACCTGCCGGGACTAGGCACGAGCAGTACTTC. Protein product: CASSPAGTRHEQYF. Together with reference TRBV18 and TRBJ2-7, the CDR3 gives the full variable domain: NAGVMQNPRHLVRRRGQEARLRCSPMKGHSHVYWYRQLPEEGLKFMVYLQKENIIDESGMPKERFSAEFPKEGPSILRIQQVVRGDSAAYFCASSPAGTRHEQYFGPGTRLTVT.

The gene calls are TRBV6-1 and TRBJ2-5, with 8 bases that match TRBD2. V lost 10 bases and J lost 0; bases outside the gene matches: 19. This CDR3 comprises 18 residues. The germline V gene has CDR1 MNHNS and CDR2 SASEGT. The CDR3 DNA follows: TGTGCCATCAGCATTCGGGGGGGCGACAAAGGGTACCAAGAGACCCAGTACTTC. Its translation: CAISIRGGDKGYQETQYF.

Only a few counts were recorded for this clonotype. The chain has TRBV4-1 and TRBJ2-5; D uncertain. The CDR3 consists of 14 residues. Germline values: CDR1 MGHRA, CDR2 YSYEKL. The V and J ends lost 1 base and 0 bases respectively, with 6 bases between them. The CDR3 sequence: CASSQGIDQETQYF. CDR3 sequence (DNA): TGCGCCAGCAGCCAAGGAATAGACCAAGAGACCCAGTACTTC.

This clonotype has only a few counts. The rearrangement links TRBV12-3 or TRBV12-4 to TRBJ2-2; D call uncertain. This CDR3 is 15 amino acids long. V lost 1 base and J lost 2, with 8 bases in between. The CDR3 DNA follows: TGTGCCAGCAGTTTAGGACTGATTAACACCGGGGAGCTGTTTTTT. Translating gives CASSLGLINTGELFF.

This clonotype was observed a handful of times. This CDR3 reads CSARSTQSRYEQYF. The CDR3 coding sequence is TGCAGTGCTAGAAGCACACAATCGCGCTACGAGCAGTACTTC. This rearrangement joins TRBV20-1 to TRBJ2-7; D remains unclear. V was trimmed by 2 bases and J by 3 bases, leaving 14 bases between them. The length of the CDR3 is 14 residues. Germline loops: CDR1 DFQATT, CDR2 SNEGSKA (reference sequence).

This clonotype turned up a few times. The chain couples TRBV2 to TRBJ1-2, with a tentative D call TRBD1 (5 bases). V was trimmed by 4 bases and J by 10 bases, leaving 13 bases between them. Germline V gene data show CDR1 as SNHLY and CDR2 as FYNNEI. The CDR3 runs to 12 residues. The CDR3 sequence is CASSGAGKYYTF. The DNA of the CDR3 is TGTGCCAGCAGTGGGGCAGGGAAATACTACACCTTC.

J is TRBJ2-4 and V is TRBV10-3, with D possibly being TRBD1 or TRBD2 (5 bases each). Germline V gives CDR1 ENHRY, CDR2 SYGVKD. The germline V and J ends were trimmed by 0 bases and 4 bases, with 19 bases remaining between them. This CDR3 has 18 residues. CDR3 in amino acids: CAISESGDGERVKNIQYF. CDR3 nucleotide sequence: TGTGCCATCAGTGAGTCAGGGGACGGAGAACGAGTAAAAAACATTCAGTACTTC.

V usage is TRBV5-1 and J usage is TRBJ2-3; D remains unclear. V lost 3 bases and J lost 3, with 8 bases in between. The CDR3 contains 13 residues. CDR1 is SGHRS, CDR2 YFSETQ, per germline. The CDR3 DNA reads as TGCGCCAGCAGCTCGGACGGAACAGATACGCAGTATTTT. This encodes CASSSDGTDTQYF. Combining the CDR3 with reference TRBV5-1 and TRBJ2-3 gives the whole variable domain KAGVTQTPRYLIKTRGQQVTLSCSPISGHRSVSWYQQTPGQGLQFLFEYFSETQRNKGNFPGRFSGRQFSNSRSEMNVSTLELGDSALYLCASSSDGTDTQYFGPGTRLTVL.

V gene TRBV7-2 combines with J gene TRBJ1-1; no clear D. Germline CDR1 reads SGHTA; CDR2 reads FQGNSA. This CDR3 is built from 13 residues. V lost 6 bases and J 6 bases, leaving 14 bases between the germline ends. The CDR3 loop reads CASRGLAFAEAFF. The CDR3 bases are TGTGCCAGCAGGGGCTTGGCCTTCGCTGAAGCTTTCTTT.

The rearrangement links TRBV24-1 to TRBJ1-1; D gene unclear. The CDR3 has 13 residues. CDR1 and CDR2 from the germline V gene are KGHDR and SFDVKD. V was cut by 9 bases and J by 1 base, with 11 bases left in between. CDR3 sequence reads: CATSRGPNTEAFF. The CDR3 DNA sequence: TGTGCCACCTCCCGGGGTCCGAACACTGAAGCTTTCTTT.